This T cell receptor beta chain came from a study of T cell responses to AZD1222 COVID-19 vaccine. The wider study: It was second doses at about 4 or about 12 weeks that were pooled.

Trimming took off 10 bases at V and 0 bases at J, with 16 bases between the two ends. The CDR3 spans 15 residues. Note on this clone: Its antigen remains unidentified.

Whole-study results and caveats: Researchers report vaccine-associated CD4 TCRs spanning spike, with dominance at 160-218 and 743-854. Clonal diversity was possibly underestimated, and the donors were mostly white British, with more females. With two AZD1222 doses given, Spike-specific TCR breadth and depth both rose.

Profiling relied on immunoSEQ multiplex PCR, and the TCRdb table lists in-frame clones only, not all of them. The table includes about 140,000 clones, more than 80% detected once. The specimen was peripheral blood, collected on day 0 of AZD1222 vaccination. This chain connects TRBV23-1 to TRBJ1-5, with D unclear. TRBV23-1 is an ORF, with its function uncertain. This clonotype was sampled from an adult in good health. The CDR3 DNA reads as TGCGCCACCCCTGAGGCACTCTTTAGCAATCAGCCCCAGCATTTT. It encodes CATPEALFSNQPQHF.